This T cell receptor (beta chain) was identified during a study of Graves' ophthalmopathy and Graves' hyperthyroidism. Study outcomes and limitations: Most thyroid-expanded clonotypes exceeding 0.001 frequency were also found in blood.

CDR3 length: 17 amino acids. CDR1 and CDR2 from the germline V gene are MNHEY and SVGAGI. With 2 bases removed from V and 6 bases from J, the gap between germline ends came to 19 bases. CAS ≥3, NOSPECS ≥4, moderate-to-severe activity and duration under 3 months marked donors with ophthalmopathy. Amplification of TCR beta CDR3 regions used RNA transcripts. Following a first-round RT-PCR that used HTBI primers, a second-round multiplex PCR was carried out. TCRdb re-called the multiplex PCR reads with MiXCR, one entry per CDR3 protein. This sample yields some 390,000 distinct CDR3 sequences, of which approximately 20% are seen a single time; 1.6% belongs to the top ten. This clonotype was picked up many times. The antigen remains undetermined.

This TCR was sampled from a woman between 18 and 30 years old with Graves' ophthalmopathy. The chain employs TRBV6-5 and TRBJ2-2; D unresolved. The sample was peripheral blood. The CDR3 loop reads CASSYLAVKGGSGELFF. In DNA, the CDR3 is TGTGCCAGCAGTTACCTCGCGGTGAAGGGTGGATCCGGGGAGCTGTTTTTT.